Described below is a single T cell receptor (beta chain) sequence and its context. The antigen is unknown. An immunoSEQ assay, version v3.0, was performed at survey level. For every sample, sequencing targeted roughly 40,000-55,000 T-cell genomes. Produced via immunoSEQ multiplex PCR; TCRdb's table is partial and in-frame only. The sample carries over 7,000 clones, over 75% recorded once. The data were obtained in a study of long-term antiretroviral therapy in people with HIV. CDR1 is MNHNS, CDR2 SASEGT, per germline. Trimming removed 0 bases at V and 2 bases at J, with 8 bases between. The CDR3 is made up of 14 amino acids. Study conclusions and caveats: Even long-term ART left TRB diversity below transplant donor controls, despite gains.

In each sample, roughly 0.95-10 million cryopreserved PBMC were present before DNA extraction. The TCR sequence derives from a man aged 35-49 years with HIV. This chain connects TRBV6-1 to TRBJ2-7; D possibly corresponds to TRBD2 (6 bases). The sample was unsorted PBMCs, taken 0.1 years after starting antiretroviral therapy. The CDR3 DNA is TGTGCCAGCAGTGAAGCGGGGGGACCCTACGAGCAGTACTTC. It encodes CASSEAGGPYEQYF.